Listed below are T cell receptor beta chains from one sample, sequenced in a study of T cells after yellow fever vaccination. MiXCR was run by TCRdb on the 5' RACE reads, yielding one entry per CDR3 protein. The repertoire holds some 150,000 distinct CDR3 sequences, with approximately 10% as singletons. The source material was CD8+ T cells sorted from PBMCs, sampled 15 days after the yellow fever booster vaccination. Source of these receptors: a man younger than 30 who received the YFV17D yellow fever vaccine. Both conserved end residues are part of each CDR3. The D gene is left open where the match is weak. Size is stated for part of the rows, as once, few or many counts, or as a class when the clone is expanded.

d_gene,j_gene,v_gene,len,abundance,CDR3nt,CDR3aa
TRBD2,TRBJ2-1,TRBV27,15,.,TGTGCCATCAGCGTCGCGGGGGGCCCATACAATGAGCAGTTCTTC,CAISVAGGPYNEQFF
TRBD2,TRBJ2-5,TRBV25-1,15,many,TGTGCCAGCAGTGACTCCAGCGGGGGGGAAGAGACCCAGTACTTC,CASSDSSGGEETQYF
.,TRBJ2-1,TRBV7-6,17,.,TGTGCCAGCAGCTTAGTAGCGGCCGACGTTACCTACAATGAGCAGTTCTTC,CASSLVAADVTYNEQFF
.,TRBJ1-1,TRBV4-1,14,many,TGCGCCAGCAGCCTCGGGACTGCGAACACTGAAGCTTTCTTT,CASSLGTANTEAFF
TRBD1,TRBJ2-5,TRBV13,17,.,TGTGCCAGCAGCTTGGGTTTGGGACAGGGCTTCCAAGAGACCCAGTACTTC,CASSLGLGQGFQETQYF
TRBD2,TRBJ2-2,TRBV7-6,18,few,TGTGCCAGCAGCCCCCCGACTAGCGGGGGCCAACGAAGCGGGGAGCTGTTTTTT,CASSPPTSGGQRSGELFF
.,TRBJ2-2,TRBV15,16,few,TGTGCCACCAGCAGAGATCAAGGGGTACGGACCGGGGAGCTGTTTTTT,CATSRDQGVRTGELFF
.,TRBJ2-1,TRBV24-1,14,.,TGTGCCACCAGTGAAGCGGCGGACTACAATGAGCAGTTCTTC,CATSEAADYNEQFF
.,TRBJ2-2,TRBV6-2/TRBV6-3,15,few,TGTGCCAGCAGTTCCCGGACTCTGAACACCGGGGAGCTGTTTTTT,CASSSRTLNTGELFF
TRBD1,TRBJ1-1,TRBV6-2/TRBV6-3,15,few,TGTGCCAGCAGTCGCTCGGACAGGGGGCTAACTGAAGCTTTCTTT,CASSRSDRGLTEAFF
TRBD1,TRBJ2-5,TRBV25-1,15,few,TGTGCCACCACTTCCGACAGGGGCCACCAAGAGACCCAGTACTTC,CATTSDRGHQETQYF
.,TRBJ2-5,TRBV7-2,15,.,TGTGCCAGCAGCTCATACTGGACAGATCAAGAGACCCAGTACTTC,CASSSYWTDQETQYF
TRBD1,TRBJ2-1,TRBV6-2/TRBV6-3,17,.,TGTGCCAGCAGTTACGACGACCGGGACAGGTCCCTCGAGGGGCAGTTCTTC,CASSYDDRDRSLEGQFF
.,TRBJ2-3,TRBV7-2,15,few,TGTGCCAGCAGCCACCCCGGGGGGCGGACAGATACGCAGTATTTT,CASSHPGGRTDTQYF
.,TRBJ1-2,TRBV25-1,14,.,TGTGCCAGCAGTGAGTCAGGAATGGGATATGGCTACACCTTC,CASSESGMGYGYTF
.,TRBJ2-3,TRBV7-3,15,.,TGTGCCAGCAGCCGGGTAGGAGGATACACAGATACGCAGTATTTT,CASSRVGGYTDTQYF
.,TRBJ1-5,TRBV4-1,17,.,TGCGCCAGCAGCCAAGAGTCCCCGGGAGTGGGCAATCAGCCCCAGCATTTT,CASSQESPGVGNQPQHF
.,TRBJ1-6,TRBV4-2,17,.,TGTGCCAGCAGCCCCCCCGTTTACAGGCTCCTGCAATCACCCCTCCACTTT,CASSPPVYRLLQSPLHF
.,TRBJ2-4,TRBV4-1,16,many,TGCGCCAGCAGCCAAGAAGAAAGTCTCCTCGGACACATTCAGTACTTC,CASSQEESLLGHIQYF
TRBD1,TRBJ2-3,TRBV7-9,16,.,TGTGCCAGCAGCTTAGCTCGGACAGGGGGCGCAGATACGCAGTATTTT,CASSLARTGGADTQYF
.,TRBJ2-1,TRBV3-1,16,.,TGTGCCAGCAGCCAAGATGGTGACGGGGGTAGGAATGAGCAGTTCTTC,CASSQDGDGGRNEQFF
TRBD1,TRBJ1-2,TRBV12-3/TRBV12-4,14,few,TGTGCCAGCAGGCGGGACAGGGAGTACTATGGCTACACCTTC,CASRRDREYYGYTF
TRBD1,TRBJ2-2,TRBV19,14,few,TGTGCCAGTAGTTTGACAGGGTACCCCGGGGAGCTGTTTTTT,CASSLTGYPGELFF
.,TRBJ2-7,TRBV29-1,13,few,TGCAGCGTTGAAATGGACAGTCCTTACGAGCAGTACTTC,CSVEMDSPYEQYF
.,TRBJ2-7,TRBV4-1,16,few,TGCGCCAGCAGCCAAGACATTCGCGGGGAAAACTACGAGCAGTACTTC,CASSQDIRGENYEQYF
TRBD2,TRBJ2-3,TRBV11-2,17,few,TGTGCCAGCAGCTTTCTTGGGCTAGCGGGAGGCACAGATACGCAGTATTTT,CASSFLGLAGGTDTQYF
.,TRBJ2-3,TRBV6-2/TRBV6-3,13,many,TGTGCCAGCAGCTACGCAGCATGGGATACGCAGTATTTT,CASSYAAWDTQYF
.,TRBJ1-5,TRBV4-1,15,many,TGCGCCAGCAGCCAAGTAGTCACGGGTAATCAGCCCCAGCATTTT,CASSQVVTGNQPQHF
.,TRBJ2-1,TRBV7-9,12,few,TGTGCCAGCAGCTTGGACGACAATGAGCAGTTCTTC,CASSLDDNEQFF
.,TRBJ2-2,TRBV7-3,15,few,TGTGCCAGCAGCTCCGGTGCCGCGAACACCGGGGAGCTGTTTTTT,CASSSGAANTGELFF
TRBD1,TRBJ2-3,TRBV4-1,16,.,TGCGCCAGCAGCCAAGGCGTTTGGACAGGGACAGATACGCAGTATTTT,CASSQGVWTGTDTQYF
.,TRBJ2-3,TRBV9,15,.,TGTGCCAGCAGCGTGAAAGCGGGCTTCACAGATACGCAGTATTTT,CASSVKAGFTDTQYF
.,TRBJ1-1,TRBV29-1,14,.,TGCAGCGTCCCCCTGGGTTCTGCCGACACTGAAGCTTTCTTT,CSVPLGSADTEAFF